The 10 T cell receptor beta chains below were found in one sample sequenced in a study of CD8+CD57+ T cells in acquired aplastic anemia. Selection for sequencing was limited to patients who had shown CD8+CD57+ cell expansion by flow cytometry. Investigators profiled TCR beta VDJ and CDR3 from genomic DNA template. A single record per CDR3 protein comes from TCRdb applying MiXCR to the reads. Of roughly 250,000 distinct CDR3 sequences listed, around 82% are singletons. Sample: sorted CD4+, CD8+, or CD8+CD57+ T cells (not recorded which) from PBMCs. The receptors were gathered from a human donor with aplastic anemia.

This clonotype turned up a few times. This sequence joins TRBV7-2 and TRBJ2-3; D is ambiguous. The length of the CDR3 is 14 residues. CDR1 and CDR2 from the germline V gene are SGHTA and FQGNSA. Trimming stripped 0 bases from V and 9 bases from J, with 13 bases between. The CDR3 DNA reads TGTGCCAGCAGCTTAGCCCACGGTCCCGAAACGCAGTATTTT. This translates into CASSLAHGPETQYF.

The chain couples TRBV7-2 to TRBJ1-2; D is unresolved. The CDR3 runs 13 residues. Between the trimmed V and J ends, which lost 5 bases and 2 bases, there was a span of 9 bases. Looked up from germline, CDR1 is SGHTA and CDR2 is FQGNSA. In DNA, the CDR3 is TGTGCCAGCAGCGTGGACGACAACTATGGCTACACCTTC. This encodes CASSVDDNYGYTF.

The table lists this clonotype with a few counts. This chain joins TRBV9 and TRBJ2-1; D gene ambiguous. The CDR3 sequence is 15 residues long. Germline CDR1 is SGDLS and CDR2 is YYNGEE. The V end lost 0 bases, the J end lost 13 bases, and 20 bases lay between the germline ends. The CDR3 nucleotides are TGTGCCAGCAGCGTAGGTTCCGGAACGCAGTATTTTCAGTTCTTC. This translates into CASSVGSGTQYFQFF.

CDR3 amino acids: CASSLGGTSNYGYTF. In DNA form, the CDR3 reads TGCGCCAGCAGCTTGGGTGGGACGTCTAACTATGGCTACACCTTC. The V and J genes are TRBV5-1 and TRBJ1-2, with TRBD1 as a possible D gene (5 bases). The CDR3 has 15 residues. V gave up 0 bases and J gave up 0 bases, with 9 bases separating them. Germline V gives CDR1 SGHRS, CDR2 YFSETQ.

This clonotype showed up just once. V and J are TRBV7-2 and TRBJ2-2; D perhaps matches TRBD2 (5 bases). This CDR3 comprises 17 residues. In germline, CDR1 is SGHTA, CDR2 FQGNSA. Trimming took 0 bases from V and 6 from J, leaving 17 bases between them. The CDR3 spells CASSLAQTGNSAGELFF. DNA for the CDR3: TGTGCCAGCAGCTTAGCCCAGACGGGGAACTCGGCCGGGGAGCTGTTTTTT.

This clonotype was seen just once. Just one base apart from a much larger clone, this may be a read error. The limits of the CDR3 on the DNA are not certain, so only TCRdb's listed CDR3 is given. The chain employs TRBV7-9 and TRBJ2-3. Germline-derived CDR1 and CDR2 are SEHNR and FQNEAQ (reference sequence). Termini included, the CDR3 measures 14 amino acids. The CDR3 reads CASSSSDTQYFGSF.

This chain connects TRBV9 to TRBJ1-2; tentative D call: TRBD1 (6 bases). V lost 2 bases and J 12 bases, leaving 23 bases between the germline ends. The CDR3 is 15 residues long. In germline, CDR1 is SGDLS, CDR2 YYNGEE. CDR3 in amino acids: CASSVSRGAEDDHTF. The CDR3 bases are TGTGCCAGCAGCGTTTCTCGGGGGGCCGAGGATGACCACACCTTC.

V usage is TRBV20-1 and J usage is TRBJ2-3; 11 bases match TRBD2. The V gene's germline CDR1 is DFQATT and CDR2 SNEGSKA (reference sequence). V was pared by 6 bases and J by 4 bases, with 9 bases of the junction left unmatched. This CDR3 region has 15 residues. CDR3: CSAPVAGGPADTQYF. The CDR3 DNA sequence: TGCAGTGCACCGGTAGCGGGGGGGCCCGCAGATACGCAGTATTTT.

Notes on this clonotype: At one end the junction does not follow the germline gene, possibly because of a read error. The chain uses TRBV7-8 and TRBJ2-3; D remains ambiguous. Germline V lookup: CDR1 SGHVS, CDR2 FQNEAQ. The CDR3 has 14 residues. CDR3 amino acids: CASSTTGSPYKQYF. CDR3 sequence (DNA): TGTGCCAGCAGTACCACCGGAAGCCCCTACAAGCAGTACTTT.

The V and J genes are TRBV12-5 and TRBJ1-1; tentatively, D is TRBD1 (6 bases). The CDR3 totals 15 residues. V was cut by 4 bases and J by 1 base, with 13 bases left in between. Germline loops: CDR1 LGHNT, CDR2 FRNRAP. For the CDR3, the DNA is TGTGCTAGTGGTTCGGTGGGGGGGGCGAACACTGAAGCTTTCTTT. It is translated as CASGSVGGANTEAFF.